The entry below describes one T cell receptor (beta chain). What it recognizes is unknown. CDR1 is SGHNT and CDR2 is YENEEA in the germline V gene. The ends were cut back, 0 bases at V and 8 bases at J, with 20 bases in the middle. The CDR3 is 17 residues long. Naive CD8 cells lacked CD45RO, underwent positive selection for CCR7 and left out terminally differentiated effector memory CD45RA+ cells. This sample was included in a study of shared clonotypes between healthy human individuals. Study results and limitations: Donor scarcity curtailed the genetic and exposure-history diversity represented herein.

Once extracted for a subset, genomic DNA was divided evenly among several immunoSEQ plates. Using immunoSEQ multiplex PCR, the repertoire was profiled, and TCRdb retains in-frame clones only, with some absent. The table records roughly 2,000,000 clones, just over 90% of them present only once. The V and J genes are TRBV11-3 and TRBJ2-1; tentatively, D is TRBD2 (6 bases). Sequencing was carried out using naive CD8+ T cells from PBMCs. The sequence derives from a man aged 18 to 35 in good health. Some clones in this sample may be carry-over from other donors' samples. In DNA form, the CDR3 reads TGTGCCAGCAGCTTAGATCGCGTTCACGGAGGGGACGATGAGCAGTTCTTC. Its translation is CASSLDRVHGGDDEQFF.